This TCR beta chain was identified in a study of T cell responses to AZD1222 COVID-19 vaccine. The germline V and J ends were trimmed by 4 bases and 9 bases, with 10 bases remaining between them. Germline V gives CDR1 SGHTA, CDR2 FQGTGA. CDR3 length: 12 amino acids. This clone was seen just once. Measured with immunoSEQ multiplex PCR; TCRdb has only the in-frame clones, and not every one. Of about 99,000 clones in the sample, around 89% were seen once. This material consisted of peripheral blood, taken on day 0 of AZD1222 vaccination. The sequence was obtained from an adult in good health. V and J are TRBV7-3 and TRBJ2-1; D assignment may be TRBD1 or TRBD2 (5 bases each). CDR3 in amino acids: CASSSPGTEQFF. In DNA, the CDR3 is TGTGCCAGCAGCTCTCCTGGGACTGAGCAGTTCTTC.